This TCR beta chain was found in a study of Tregs in tolerant kidney transplant recipients. Unstimulated regulatory T cells (CD4+CD25+CD127-), CD4+CD25- non-regulatory cells, CD4 and CD8 cells were FACS-sorted from thawed PBMCs. Sequenced by immunoSEQ multiplex PCR; TCRdb stores in-frame clones only, minus some. The profile shows approximately 99,000 clones, around 87% of them singletons. Study-level results: Tolerant patients' donor-specific Tregs expanded beyond overall Tregs, suggesting antigen-driven growth. The most relevant donor-specific Treg TCRbeta repertoire apparently came from expansion with activated donor B cells.

This CDR3 contains 14 residues. Germline V gene data show CDR1 as MNHEY and CDR2 as SVGAGI. Between the trimmed V and J ends, which lost 6 bases and 2 bases, there was a span of 11 bases. Turning to this clone: Its antigen is still unknown.

This TCR derives from a human donor who received a combined kidney and bone marrow transplant. The sequencing used CD4+ T cells from blood, collected before the transplant. V and J are TRBV6-5 and TRBJ2-1, with D possibly TRBD1 on 6 matching bases. The CDR3 region is CASSLGTPYNEQFF. The CDR3 region has the DNA TGTGCCAGCAGCCTGGGGACACCCTACAATGAGCAGTTCTTC.